Listed here are 8 T cell receptor beta chains from one sample, sequenced in a study of early T cells in non-severe SARS-CoV-2 infection. One entry per CDR3 protein, called by TCRdb with MiXCR from the 5' RACE reads. The table shows tens of thousands of distinct CDR3 sequences, with approximately 4.5% occurring only once. The specimen was whole blood. The source is an adult who was a healthcare worker with PCR-confirmed SARS-CoV-2 infection or an uninfected control (not recorded which).

This clonotype was picked up many times. V is TRBV10-2 and J is TRBJ2-1, with a possible D match to TRBD2 (5 bases). V was pared by 3 bases and J by 9 bases, with 15 bases between. Germline CDR1 reads WSHSY; CDR2 reads SAAADI. The CDR3 consists of 14 residues. CDR3 sequence reads: CASSEIGGQSEQFF. The CDR3 nucleotides are TGCGCCAGCAGTGAAATCGGAGGCCAAAGTGAGCAGTTCTTC.

A few counts support this clonotype. The CDR3 is CASSSGGPREQYF. CDR3 DNA: TGTGCCAGCAGTTCAGGAGGCCCTAGGGAGCAGTACTTC. The V and J genes are TRBV12-3 or TRBV12-4 and TRBJ2-7; TRBD2 is a possible D gene (5 bases). V was pared by 4 bases and J by 7 bases, with 14 bases between. The CDR3 totals 13 residues.

This clonotype was seen ten or more times. V is TRBV4-2 and J is TRBJ1-2; D is ambiguous. Germline values: CDR1 LGHNA, CDR2 YNFKEQ. The CDR3 is 13 amino acids. Trimming removed 1 base at V and 5 bases at J, with 8 bases between. The DNA for the CDR3 is TGTGCCAGCAGCCAAGGGGTAGGGTATGGCTACACCTTC. It is translated as CASSQGVGYGYTF.

This clonotype showed up many times. The chain carries TRBV7-2 and TRBJ2-7; TRBD2 agrees at 12 bases. This CDR3 is built from 15 residues. CDR1 is SGHTA, CDR2 FQGNSA, per germline. Trimming at V came to 5 bases and at J to 5 bases, leaving 7 bases not matched to a gene. The CDR3 bases are TGTGCCAGCAGCCCCCGACTAGCGGGAGCTCACGAGCAGTACTTC. This encodes CASSPRLAGAHEQYF. The entire variable domain, with the rest obtained from reference TRBV7-2 and TRBJ2-7, is as follows: GAGVSQSPSNKVTEKGKDVELRCDPISGHTALYWYRQSLGQGLEFLIYFQGNSAPDKSGLPSDRFSAERTGGSVSTLTIQRTQQEDSAVYLCASSPRLAGAHEQYFGPGTRLTVT.

This clonotype has at least ten counts. The rearrangement uses TRBV7-9 and TRBJ2-3; 11 bases fit TRBD2. Per germline, CDR1 SEHNR and CDR2 FQNEAQ (reference sequence). The CDR3 covers 14 residues. After removal of 5 bases from V and 4 bases from J, the junction contained 2 bases not matched to a gene. CDR3 coding DNA: TGTGCCAGCAGCCCTAGCGGGAGGCCAGATACGCAGTATTTT. It encodes CASSPSGRPDTQYF. The full variable domain, with the rest looked up from reference TRBV7-9 and TRBJ2-3, is DTGVSQNPRHKITKRGQNVTFRCDPISEHNRLYWYRQTLGQGPEFLTYFQNEAQLEKSRLLSDRFSAERPKGSFSTLEIQRTEQGDSAMYLCASSPSGRPDTQYFGPGTRLTVL.

In this sample, this clonotype turned up many times. The rearrangement links TRBV29-1 to TRBJ2-6; 8 nucleotides line up with TRBD1. Germline CDR1 is SQVTM and CDR2 is ANQGSEA. This CDR3 has 15 amino acids. J gave up 0 bases and V 4 bases, and 2 bases lay outside the gene matches. The CDR3 loop is CSVADRGSGANVLTF. The CDR3 bases are TGCAGCGTTGCCGACAGGGGCTCTGGGGCCAACGTCCTGACTTTC.

This clonotype appeared many times. The CDR3 DNA follows: TGTGCCAGCAGCTTCTTTGGCACTGAAGCTTTCTTT. Protein product: CASSFFGTEAFF. This chain connects TRBV7-2 to TRBJ1-1; no firm D call. The germline gives CDR1 SGHTA, CDR2 FQGNSA. V lost 3 bases, J lost 4 bases, and 6 bases lay in between. The CDR3 totals 12 residues.

Many counts were recorded for this clonotype. The chain combines TRBV24-1 with TRBJ2-3; D is uncertain. V lost 4 bases, J lost 0 bases, and 7 bases lay in between. Looked up from germline, CDR1 is KGHDR and CDR2 is SFDVKD. The CDR3 totals 14 residues. CDR3 nucleotides: TGTGCCACCAGTGAAATAGGTAGCACAGATACGCAGTATTTT. This translates into CATSEIGSTDTQYF.